One sample yielded the 21 T cell receptor beta chains listed below, sequenced in a study of control samples from healthy donors and cancer patients. Measured with immunoSEQ multiplex PCR; TCRdb has only the in-frame clones, and not every one. The repertoire holds about 270,000 clones, with roughly 82% as singletons. Sequenced material: PBMCs. The receptors here all came from a woman aged 60-75 years with lung cancer.

The chain links TRBV11-3 to TRBJ1-6; tentative D call: TRBD1 (5 bases). Germline V CDR1 and CDR2: SGHNT, YENEEA. V was shortened by 5 bases and J by 7 bases, with 12 bases between the two germline ends. The CDR3 is made up of 14 amino acids. The CDR3 DNA follows: TGTGCCAGCAGCCTCGGGACCGAAAATTCACCCCTCCACTTT. Its translation: CASSLGTENSPLHF.

This chain links TRBV3-1 (or the pseudogene TRBV3-2) with TRBJ1-3; no clear D. CDR3 size: 12 residues. The V and J ends lost 4 bases and 4 bases respectively, with 5 bases between them. Germline V gives CDR1 LGHDT, CDR2 YNNKEL (reference sequence). The CDR3: CASSRFGNTIYF. The CDR3 DNA is TGTGCCAGCAGCCGATTCGGAAACACCATATATTTT.

The sample holds one count of this clone. The CDR3 nucleotides are TGTGCCAGCAGCTTCTTCCTAAGGCGGGGGGGCAGGAATGAGCAGTTCTTC. Its translation: CASSFFLRRGGRNEQFF. The chain is built from TRBV7-2 and TRBJ2-1; 9 bases line up with TRBD2. Germline trimming cut 3 bases from V and 7 bases from J; bases unmatched to any gene: 13. CDR3 length equals 17 residues. Looked up from germline, CDR1 is SGHTA and CDR2 is FQGNSA.

This clone has more than one count but fewer than ten. V usage is TRBV30 and J usage is TRBJ2-7; D uncertain. The CDR3 contains 11 residues. Germline V gene lookup returns CDR1 GTSNPN and CDR2 SVGIG (reference sequence). V lost 3 bases and J lost 3, with 6 bases in between. The CDR3 protein is CAWRQNYEQYF. The CDR3 DNA follows: TGTGCCTGGAGGCAGAACTACGAGCAGTACTTC. Full variable domain (missing parts from reference TRBV30 and TRBJ2-7): SQTIHQWPATLVQPVGSPLSLECTVEGTSNPNLYWYRQAAGRGLQLLFYSVGIGQISSEVPQNLSASRPQDRQFILSSKKLLLSDSGFYLCAWRQNYEQYFGPGTRLTVT.

In DNA, the CDR3 is TGTGCCAGCAGCTCGACAGGGAATCAGCCCCAGCATTTT. Its translation is CASSSTGNQPQHF. V is TRBV7-9 and J is TRBJ1-5; 7 positions match TRBD1. This CDR3 is 13 amino acids long. The germline gives CDR1 SEHNR, CDR2 FQNEAQ (reference sequence). V lost 4 bases, J lost 4 bases, and 1 base stayed unmatched.

The J gene is TRBJ2-2, the V gene TRBV6-5; TRBD1 agrees at 8 bases. This CDR3 comprises 15 residues. The germline CDR1 and CDR2 sequences are MNHEY and SVGAGI. V dropped 2 bases and J dropped 4; count of bases not matched to a gene: 3. DNA for the CDR3: TGTGCCAGCAGTTACCTGCAGGGGGCCACCGGGGAGCTGTTTTTT. As protein: CASSYLQGATGELFF.

The chain joins TRBV12-3 or TRBV12-4 to TRBJ2-7; 7 positions agree with TRBD1. The V segment lost 8 bases and the J segment 5 bases; nucleotides outside the gene matches: 3. The CDR3 totals 11 residues. The CDR3 sequence is CASGTAHEQYF. The CDR3 coding sequence is TGTGCCAGCGGGACAGCCCACGAGCAGTACTTC.

This clone showed up just once. This chain links TRBV5-1 with TRBJ2-1, with 9 bases that match TRBD2. From germline, CDR1 is SGHRS and CDR2 YFSETQ. The CDR3 spans 14 residues. V was clipped by 0 bases and J by 10 bases; unmatched bases: 5. The CDR3 DNA follows: TGCGCCAGCAGCTTGGAGACTAGCGGTCTGGAGCAGTTCTTC. Protein: CASSLETSGLEQFF. Using reference TRBV5-1 and TRBJ2-1 for the parts outside the CDR3, the full variable domain is KAGVTQTPRYLIKTRGQQVTLSCSPISGHRSVSWYQQTPGQGLQFLFEYFSETQRNKGNFPGRFSGRQFSNSRSEMNVSTLELGDSALYLCASSLETSGLEQFFGPGTRLTVL.

The V and J genes are TRBV7-2 and TRBJ2-1; 7 nucleotides match TRBD1. CDR1 SGHTA and CDR2 FQGNSA come from the germline V gene. The CDR3 runs 15 residues. Germline trimming cut 0 bases from V and 5 bases from J; bases unmatched to any gene: 4. Here the CDR3 reads CASSLAAGGNNEQFF. CDR3 nucleotide sequence: TGTGCCAGCAGCTTAGCGGCAGGGGGTAACAATGAGCAGTTCTTC.

The chain's CDR3 is CASSRPGSYEQYF. DNA of the CDR3: TGTGCCAGCTCACGGCCAGGCTCCTACGAGCAGTACTTC. This sequence joins TRBV18 and TRBJ2-7, with no clear D. Germline CDR1 reads KGHSH; CDR2 reads LQKENI. The CDR3 spans 13 residues. V lost 4 bases to trimming and J lost 0 bases, with 7 bases between them.

This chain uses TRBV10-3 with TRBJ2-5, with D unclear. Germline-derived CDR1 and CDR2 are ENHRY and SYGVKD. With 10 bases removed from V and 5 bases from J, the gap between germline ends came to 14 bases. The CDR3 sequence is 12 residues long. The CDR3 reads CATAGPAETQYF. CDR3 bases: TGTGCCACCGCCGGGCCGGCCGAGACCCAGTACTTC.

The V gene is TRBV28, the J gene TRBJ2-3; 7 bases align to TRBD2. The CDR3 contains 15 residues. V lost 3 bases, J lost 1 base, and 4 bases stayed unmatched. Germline assignment: CDR1 MDHEN and CDR2 SYDVKM. The CDR3 bases are TGTGCCAGCAGTTTGGTAGCGGGTGGCACAGATACGCAGTATTTT. Translating it yields CASSLVAGGTDTQYF.

The V and J genes are TRBV27 and TRBJ2-7; D is unclear. The germline CDR1 and CDR2 sequences are MNHEY and SMNVEV (reference sequence). Trimming shortened V by 0 bases and J by 4 bases, and 13 bases separated the two germline ends. The CDR3 has 15 residues. The CDR3 reads CASSLSKKGLYEQYF. The CDR3 nucleotides are TGTGCCAGCAGTTTATCGAAGAAGGGTTTATACGAGCAGTACTTC.

The chain is built from TRBV5-1 and TRBJ1-1; perhaps TRBD1 as D (5 bases). The germline V gene encodes CDR1 SGHRS and CDR2 YFSETQ. The length of the CDR3 is 14 residues. Trimming took 1 base from V and 3 from J, leaving 10 bases between them. The CDR3 sequence is CASSLQGDYTEAFF. The CDR3 DNA sequence: TGCGCCAGCAGCTTGCAGGGCGACTACACTGAAGCTTTCTTT. Full variable domain (outside the CDR3, taken from reference TRBV5-1 and TRBJ1-1): KAGVTQTPRYLIKTRGQQVTLSCSPISGHRSVSWYQQTPGQGLQFLFEYFSETQRNKGNFPGRFSGRQFSNSRSEMNVSTLELGDSALYLCASSLQGDYTEAFFGQGTRLTVV.

The gene calls are TRBV10-3 and TRBJ2-7; D not certain. Per germline, CDR1 ENHRY and CDR2 SYGVKD. The V gene lost 0 bases and the J gene lost 3 bases, with 9 bases spanning the gap. CDR3 length: 14 amino acids. The CDR3 loop is CAISESMRNYEQYF. CDR3 DNA sequence: TGTGCCATCAGTGAGTCGATGAGGAACTACGAGCAGTACTTC.

The chain couples TRBV7-2 to TRBJ2-5; 11 bases align to TRBD1. The CDR3 spans 16 residues. Germline CDR1 and CDR2: SGHTA and FQGNSA. The V segment lost 3 bases and the J segment 3 bases; nucleotides outside the gene matches: 6. CDR3 loop: CASSFAPGQGEETQYF. The CDR3 DNA reads as TGTGCCAGCAGCTTCGCCCCGGGACAGGGGGAAGAGACCCAGTACTTC.

The rearrangement links TRBV9 to TRBJ1-1; D ambiguous. The ends were cut back, 5 bases at V and 3 bases at J, with 17 bases in the middle. The CDR3 is 15 amino acids. Germline V gives CDR1 SGDLS, CDR2 YYNGEE. CDR3 residues: CASRNGLDPYTEAFF. CDR3 coding DNA: TGTGCCAGCAGGAACGGTCTTGACCCCTACACTGAAGCTTTCTTT.

This chain uses TRBV5-1 with TRBJ2-3; D perhaps matches TRBD1 (5 bases). This CDR3 region has 15 residues. The germline V gene has CDR1 SGHRS and CDR2 YFSETQ. Trimming pared 3 bases from V and 1 base from J, leaving 12 bases between. CDR3 sequence reads: CASSSQGGRTDTQYF. The CDR3 DNA follows: TGCGCCAGCAGCTCCCAGGGTGGTCGCACAGATACGCAGTATTTT.

The rearrangement uses TRBV28 and TRBJ1-6; TRBD1 matches 8 bases. This CDR3 contains 15 residues. Germline CDR1 and CDR2: MDHEN and SYDVKM. With 5 bases clipped from V and 7 bases from J, the junction kept 7 bases outside the gene matches. The CDR3 DNA reads TGTGCCAGCAGTGCCTTTGACAGGGGAAATTCACCCCTCCACTTT. This gives the protein CASSAFDRGNSPLHF.

In its sample, this clone was seen once. The chain uses TRBV7-3 and TRBJ2-1, with D tentatively TRBD1 or TRBD2 (5 bases each). The CDR3 length is 12 residues. Between the trimmed V and J ends, which lost 5 bases and 12 bases, there was a span of 14 bases. Germline CDR1 and CDR2: SGHTA and FQGTGA. CDR3 sequence reads: CASSTEPGPQFF. CDR3 bases: TGTGCCAGCAGCACAGAACCGGGACCGCAGTTCTTC.

The chain combines TRBV18 with TRBJ1-5, with TRBD1 matching 8 bases. Trimming removed 3 bases from V and 6 bases from J; junction bases left unmatched: 4. This CDR3 is 14 amino acids long. Germline assignment: CDR1 KGHSH and CDR2 LQKENI. The CDR3 is CASSPNDRGQPQHF. DNA of the CDR3: TGTGCCAGCTCACCCAACGACAGGGGTCAGCCCCAGCATTTT.